This T cell receptor beta chain was observed in a study of shared clonotypes between healthy human individuals (dated by TCRdb to 2019 to 2021). Regarding the research as a whole: The cohort included three men and a couple of women between 18 and 49 years of age. Blood TCR repertoires of a handful of healthy adults were deeply sequenced to estimate repertoire size and the extent of clonotype sharing between individuals. To increase sequencing depth and limit assay-specific biases, different laboratories used diverse techniques to prepare libraries and sequence TCR repertoires. Per donor, three plates each were used for CD4 naive and CD4 memory, two for CD8 naive, and one for CD8 memory. Leukapheresis yielded between about 0.9 and 8.9 billion PBMCs per donor.

Using the deep immunoSEQ assay, TCR CDR3 regions were amplified from genomic DNA by multiplex PCR. Extracted genomic DNA from each cell subset was spread evenly across all wells of several immunoSEQ 96-well plates, with each plate serving as a replicate. Each replicate PCR for sorted subsets received around 200 ng genomic DNA, equal to roughly 33,000 T cell genomes. Purified libraries were measured with a Qubit 3.0 fluorometer, size-checked on a Bioanalyzer 2100, and measured again with the KAPA Library Quantification kit. Every immunoSEQ 96-well plate was sequenced on a separate single-read 150-cycle Illumina NextSeq 550 flow cell. Concerning the study's data processing: Because the immunoSEQ output included only junctional sequences and no quality scores, the filtering could not be the same as the filtering used for full-length reads. To assign V/J genes and CDR3, sequences were annotated using PyIR, a Python wrapper for IgBLAST v1.9, with IMGT germline references. Any read was removed if the V/J assignment was weak (E-value above 1e-6), the CDR3 was missing, or the read contained stop codons, out-of-frame junctions, or ambiguous translated residues. V3J clonotypes were defined as sequences sharing an identical inferred V gene, J gene, and CDR3 amino acid sequence. The percentage overlap between two repertoires was calculated by dividing the number of shared unique clonotypes by the size of the smaller repertoire. Repertoire richness was assessed with RTK rarefaction, the Chao1 estimator, and Recon v2.1 estimates of unobserved clonotypes. Generation probabilities were computed with OLGA for all TCRbeta clonotypes obtained by the gDNA method from four donors. Entries here come from immuneACCESS through TCRdb and include only in-frame sequences with V and J called. Some clones fail to appear in such tables; in the studies checked, an unresolved V gene covers under half of the shortfall, and the cause of the remainder is unknown. V and J calls plus clone size are reproduced from that table; the DNA served to infer D and trimming. Here the sample has 2,100,000 or so clones; approximately 94% occur a single time. The leading ten clones occupy about 0.13% of the sample.

What the study reported, not specific to this receptor: Based on pairwise subsampling, the degree of clonotype sharing among donors was expected to be affected by sequencing depth. Larger estimated clonotype richness was generally found for naive subsets than for memory subsets. Only blood was sampled, and tissue TCR repertoires likely differ from those in blood. Compared with non-shared clonotypes, the clonotypes found in all four sorted-subset donors had higher generation probabilities. Because the study included a small number of donors, the genetic and exposure-history diversity represented was limited. Rarefaction of sorted-subset datasets indicated incomplete sequencing despite the large sequencing depth. Approximately 5% of naive CD4, around 3.6% of naive CD8, 2% to 2.5% of memory CD4, and 0.4% of memory CD8 clonotypes were shared across several donors.

V is clipped by 9 bases and J by 0 bases, and the sequence between their germline boundaries is 14 bases long. The germline V gene yields SGHTA for CDR1 and FQGTGA for CDR2. Counted from cysteine to phenylalanine, this CDR3 has 14 amino acids. The entry retains the CDR3 DNA only, 42 bases that are in frame from base 1. Concerning this clone itself: There is no known antigen for this receptor. The input lacks base qualities; no much larger clone sits a single base away. Other DNA sequences in this sample translate to the same CDR3.

Donors were healthy HIV-negative adults with no recently reported acute infections or vaccinations. Only Caucasian adults living in Nashville, Tennessee, USA were represented among the donors. CD4+ T cells were enriched by magnetic negative selection, after which naive cells were positively selected on CD45RA and the negative fraction was taken as the memory subset. Blood was collected by leukapheresis, and PBMCs were isolated by Ficoll-Histopaque density gradient centrifugation and then cryopreserved in liquid nitrogen vapor phase. Purity and quantity of every magnetically sorted T cell population were checked by analytical flow cytometry. Each sorted fraction had its genomic DNA isolated and then quantified by UV absorbance on a Nanodrop 2000c.

The specimen sequenced was naive CD4+ T cells sorted from blood. Explained via the paper, the cell subset or site label denotes: CD45RA+ positively selected. The sequence links TRBV7-3 to TRBJ1-1, with no D gene named confidently. The clonotype was recovered from a man aged 18 to 29 in good health. The sequenced DNA is TGTGCCAGTTCTCTCACGGGGTTGAACACTGAAGCTTTCTTT. It translates to CASSLTGLNTEAFF. The CDR3 plus the reference TRBV7-3 and TRBJ1-1 genes for the other parts give the full variable domain: GAGVSQTPSNKVTEKGKYVELRCDPISGHTALYWYRQSLGQGPEFLIYFQGTGAADDSGLPNDRFFAVRPEGSVSTLKIQRTERGDSAVYLCASSLTGLNTEAFFGQGTRLTVV.